A single sample is the source of the 28 T cell receptor beta chains below, sequenced in a study of T cells in localized non-small cell lung cancer (dated by TCRdb to about 2020). The library was prepared using the immunoSEQ multiplex PCR assay. Entries here come from immuneACCESS through TCRdb and include only in-frame sequences with V and J called. Some clones fail to appear in such tables; in the studies checked, an unresolved V gene covers under half of the shortfall, and the cause of the remainder is unknown. Here the sample has roughly 20,000 clones; 70% to 90% occur a single time. In total, the top ten clones hold roughly 14% of the sample. Sequenced material: peripheral blood, taken before any cancer treatment. The receptor set was obtained from a male donor at least 60 years old with stage I lung adenocarcinoma.

The genes are TRBV6-1 and TRBJ2-3; TRBD1 aligns across 9 bases. After removal of 4 bases from V and 11 bases from J, the junction contained 1 base not matched to a gene. The CDR3 runs 11 residues. Looked up from germline, CDR1 is MNHNS and CDR2 is SASEGT. CDR3 region: CASSGQGEQYF. The CDR3 DNA reads TGTGCCAGCAGTGGACAGGGGGAGCAGTATTTT.

V gene TRBV6-1 combines with J gene TRBJ1-1; 7 bases fit TRBD1. The CDR3 spans 16 residues. The trim removed 4 bases at V and 4 bases at J, leaving 12 bases unmatched. The V gene's germline CDR1 is MNHNS and CDR2 SASEGT. CDR3 nucleotides: TGTGCCAGCAGTGCTTCTACTAAGACAGGGTTCACTGAAGCTTTCTTT. Translation: CASSASTKTGFTEAFF.

The chain links TRBV18 to TRBJ1-2; perhaps TRBD1 as D (6 bases). Per germline, CDR1 KGHSH and CDR2 LQKENI. The CDR3 length is 14 residues. V gave up 6 bases and J gave up 0 bases, with 11 bases separating them. For the CDR3, the DNA is TGTGCCAGCTCCCCGACAGGAGCTAACTATGGCTACACCTTC. The encoded protein is CASSPTGANYGYTF.

The rearrangement links TRBV9 to TRBJ2-7, with 14 nucleotides matching TRBD2. V was clipped by 4 bases and J by 7 bases; unmatched bases: 7. Germline assignment: CDR1 SGDLS and CDR2 YYNGEE. This CDR3 is built from 15 residues. CDR3 DNA: TGTGCCAGCAGCCCGGGACTAGCGGGAGAAGGGGAGCAGTACTTC. This sequence encodes CASSPGLAGEGEQYF.

The chain carries TRBV5-1 and TRBJ1-1; 7 bases are shared with TRBD1. The trim removed 1 base at V and 0 bases at J, leaving 18 bases unmatched. Germline assignment: CDR1 SGHRS and CDR2 YFSETQ. The CDR3 length is 20 residues. In DNA, the CDR3 is TGCGCCAGCAGCTTGTTTACCCTGCCTAGGGGACAGCGGATGAACACTGAAGCTTTCTTT. Its protein product is CASSLFTLPRGQRMNTEAFF.

V is TRBV5-4 and J is TRBJ2-5; a possible D gene is TRBD1 (5 bases). Germline V gene data show CDR1 as SGHNT and CDR2 as YYREEE (reference sequence). With 1 base removed from V and 5 bases from J, the gap between germline ends came to 9 bases. The CDR3 totals 13 residues. DNA for the CDR3: TGTGCCAGCAGCTTGAAGGGGTTTGAGACCCAGTACTTC. This gives the protein CASSLKGFETQYF.

This chain links TRBV19 with TRBJ2-3; tentative D call: TRBD1 (6 bases). There are 16 residues in the CDR3. Trimming removed 2 bases at V and 3 bases at J, with 15 bases between. Germline CDR1 is LNHDA and CDR2 is SQIVND (reference sequence). CDR3 DNA sequence: TGTGCCAGTAGTATACAGGGGAGAGCAGGTACAGATACGCAGTATTTT. Translated: CASSIQGRAGTDTQYF.

The V call is TRBV5-1, the J call TRBJ1-1; a possible D gene is TRBD1 (5 bases). The CDR3 is 14 amino acids. With 3 bases removed from V and 1 base from J, the gap between germline ends came to 10 bases. Per germline, CDR1 SGHRS and CDR2 YFSETQ. The CDR3 is CASSWGTGNTEAFF. The CDR3 coding sequence is TGCGCCAGCAGCTGGGGGACGGGGAACACTGAAGCTTTCTTT.

This clone turned up a few times. CDR3 nucleotides: TGTGCCAGCAGTCCCCCCCTAGCGGGGGAAAATGAGCAGTTCTTC. This translates into CASSPPLAGENEQFF. The V gene is TRBV6-5, the J gene TRBJ2-1; 10 positions match TRBD2. Germline lookup yields CDR1 MNHEY and CDR2 SVGAGI. The CDR3 totals 15 residues. V lost 5 bases, J lost 7 bases, and 8 bases stayed unmatched.

V and J are TRBV9 and TRBJ1-3; no clear D. The CDR3 covers 15 residues. Germline lookup yields CDR1 SGDLS and CDR2 YYNGEE. Between the trimmed V and J ends, which lost 4 bases and 1 base, there was a span of 12 bases. The CDR3 here is CASSSQAVSGNTIYF. In nucleotides, the CDR3 is TGTGCCAGCAGCTCCCAGGCAGTATCTGGAAACACCATATATTTT.

This clone was seen a handful of times. This sequence joins TRBV7-8 and TRBJ2-7, with no clear D. Trimming left V 5 bases short and J 10 bases short, with 15 bases between. This CDR3 contains 12 residues. Germline assignment: CDR1 SGHVS and CDR2 FQNEAQ. This chain's CDR3 is CASSPGRNLQYF. CDR3 nucleotide sequence: TGTGCCAGCAGCCCCGGACGCAATCTACAGTACTTC.

This chain joins TRBV7-9 and TRBJ2-1; TRBD1 might be the D (6 bases). The CDR3 totals 12 residues. V shed 1 base and J shed 14 bases, with 12 bases lying between them. Germline CDR1 reads SEHNR; CDR2 reads FQNEAQ (reference sequence). The CDR3 is CASSLVGRGEFF. CDR3 bases: TGTGCCAGCAGCTTAGTAGGCAGGGGAGAGTTCTTC.

V usage is TRBV5-1 and J usage is TRBJ1-5, with D possibly TRBD1 on 5 matching bases. In germline, CDR1 is SGHRS, CDR2 YFSETQ. The CDR3 totals 14 residues. V lost 4 bases to trimming and J lost 5 bases, with 13 bases between them. CDR3 sequence: CASSRDAGDQPQHF. CDR3 coding DNA: TGCGCCAGCAGCAGGGACGCGGGTGATCAGCCCCAGCATTTT.

This clone has just a few counts. The rearrangement joins TRBV29-1 to TRBJ1-1, with D unresolved. The CDR3 has 12 amino acids. CDR1 SQVTM and CDR2 ANQGSEA come from the germline V gene. V was trimmed by 7 bases and J by 1 base, leaving 10 bases between them. CDR3 protein: CSATKGNTEAFF. Here the CDR3 DNA reads TGCAGCGCGACGAAGGGGAACACTGAAGCTTTCTTT.

The chain carries TRBV30 and TRBJ2-1, with D perhaps being TRBD1 or TRBD2 (5 bases each). Trimming stripped 5 bases from V and 2 bases from J, with 10 bases between. Germline CDR1 reads GTSNPN; CDR2 reads SVGIG (reference sequence). This CDR3 has 13 amino acids. The chain's CDR3 is CAWARGTYNEQFF. As DNA, the CDR3 is TGTGCCTGGGCCCGGGGCACCTACAATGAGCAGTTCTTC.

The chain employs TRBV7-2 and TRBJ2-4; TRBD1 is a possible D gene (5 bases). The V gene's germline CDR1 is SGHTA and CDR2 FQGNSA. The CDR3 spans 15 residues. The V end lost 2 bases, the J end lost 7 bases, and 15 bases lay between the germline ends. Written as DNA, the CDR3 is TGTGCCAGCAGCTTAATGGCCCGGGCAGGGAACATTCAGTACTTC. It codes for CASSLMARAGNIQYF.

This clone was detected only once. CDR3 residues: CASSEQGFSVNQPQHF. The CDR3, as DNA: TGTGCCAGCAGTGAGCAGGGGTTTAGCGTGAATCAGCCCCAGCATTTT. The genes are TRBV6-1 and TRBJ1-5; tentative D call: TRBD1 (6 bases). The CDR3 loop spans 16 amino acids. Trimming took 3 bases from V and 4 from J, leaving 16 bases between them. Germline V gene sequence: CDR1 MNHNS, CDR2 SASEGT.

The chain recombines TRBV5-4 with TRBJ1-2; D is possibly TRBD1 (5 bases). The V end was cut by 4 bases, the J end by 11 bases, with 24 bases between. The CDR3 consists of 15 residues. Germline assignment: CDR1 SGHNT and CDR2 YYREEE (reference sequence). In DNA form, the CDR3 reads TGTGCCAGCAGCCCACCATTGAATGGGGCGACCATTTACACCTTC. Protein: CASSPPLNGATIYTF. The whole variable domain, filled in from reference TRBV5-4 and TRBJ1-2, reads ETGVTQSPTHLIKTRGQQVTLRCSSQSGHNTVSWYQQALGQGPQFIFQYYREEENGRGNFPPRFSGLQFPNYSSELNVNALELDDSALYLCASSPPLNGATIYTFGSGTRLTVV.

This sequence joins TRBV7-3 and TRBJ2-2; 8 bases align to TRBD1. Germline CDR1 is SGHTA and CDR2 is FQGTGA. This CDR3 contains 15 residues. J lost 4 bases, V lost 6 bases, and 7 bases had no gene match. CDR3 sequence (DNA): TGTGCCAGCAGGTCAGGGGGCCTGGGCACCGGGGAGCTGTTTTTT. Its translation is CASRSGGLGTGELFF.

As for this clone: Other DNA sequences in the sample encode the same CDR3. The chain employs TRBV7-2 and TRBJ1-5; the D is unclear. The CDR3 is 11 residues long. The ends were cut back, 5 bases at V and 7 bases at J, with 6 bases in the middle. Germline V gene data show CDR1 as SGHTA and CDR2 as FQGNSA. CDR3 sequence: CASSPRQPQHF. CDR3 DNA: TGTGCCAGCAGCCCACGGCAGCCCCAGCATTTT.

By share, this clone counts as medium-sized. The chain employs TRBV6-1 and TRBJ1-5, with 8 bases lining up with TRBD1. The J segment lost 5 bases and the V segment lost 4 bases, leaving 4 bases of the junction unmatched. The CDR3 runs to 14 residues. CDR1 is MNHNS and CDR2 is SASEGT in the germline V gene. CDR3 residues: CASSATGAYQPQHF. The CDR3 DNA reads as TGTGCCAGCAGTGCGACAGGGGCCTATCAGCCCCAGCATTTT.

This chain links TRBV30 with TRBJ2-2; D is unresolved. CDR1 and CDR2 from the germline V gene are GTSNPN and SVGIG (reference sequence). V was clipped by 3 bases and J by 6 bases, with 8 bases between them. This CDR3 is 12 amino acids long. The CDR3 DNA sequence: TGTGCCTGGAGCCCGAATCCCGGGGAGCTGTTTTTT. Its protein product is CAWSPNPGELFF.

This sequence joins TRBV6-1 and TRBJ1-5, with TRBD1 as a possible D gene (6 bases). The CDR3 runs 13 residues. Germline loops: CDR1 MNHNS, CDR2 SASEGT. Deletions cut 6 bases from V and 6 bases from J, with 12 bases between. The CDR3 protein is CASRAGASQPQHF. In nucleotides, the CDR3 is TGTGCCAGCAGGGCGGGGGCCAGTCAGCCCCAGCATTTT.

The CDR3 here is CASSEIGNQPQHF. CDR3 DNA sequence: TGTGCCAGCAGTGAAATCGGAAATCAGCCCCAGCATTTT. This sequence joins TRBV2 and TRBJ1-5; D ambiguous. V shed 2 bases and J shed 4 bases, with 6 bases lying between them. The germline gives CDR1 SNHLY, CDR2 FYNNEI. This CDR3 is built from 13 residues.

The chain has TRBV25-1 and TRBJ2-3; TRBD2 agrees at 7 bases. V lost 8 bases, J lost 6 bases, and 8 bases stayed unmatched. Germline CDR1 MGHDK, CDR2 SYGVNS. The CDR3 contains 13 residues. The DNA of the CDR3 is TGTGCCAGCCAGCGGGATATCAGGGATACGCAGTATTTT. This codes for CASQRDIRDTQYF.

This chain links TRBV4-2 with TRBJ2-2; TRBD1 matches 7 bases. CDR1 is LGHNA, CDR2 YNFKEQ, per germline. The V gene end was trimmed by 0 bases and the J gene end by 5 bases; junction bases not matched to a gene: 6. The CDR3 runs to 16 residues. The CDR3 sequence is CASSQDRTGATGELFF. DNA for the CDR3: TGTGCCAGCAGCCAAGATCGGACAGGCGCTACCGGGGAGCTGTTTTTT.

In its sample, this clone was seen once. J is TRBJ2-7 and V is TRBV29-1; TRBD2 aligns across 16 bases. The junction had 2 bases not matched to a gene; V was cut back by 3 bases and J by 0 bases. The germline V gene has CDR1 SQVTM and CDR2 ANQGSEA. The CDR3 extends over 16 amino acids. CDR3 nucleotide sequence: TGCAGCGTTGAGGGACTAGCGGGAGGGGGCTCCTACGAGCAGTACTTC. It translates to CSVEGLAGGGSYEQYF.

J is TRBJ2-7 and V is TRBV10-3; 11 nucleotides line up with TRBD2. In germline, CDR1 is ENHRY, CDR2 SYGVKD. The junction had 15 bases not matched to a gene; V was cut back by 6 bases and J by 5 bases. The CDR3 extends over 17 amino acids. The CDR3 DNA sequence: TGTGCCATCAGGGACGGTGTACTAGCGGGGGAGCCCCACGAGCAGTACTTC. The encoded protein is CAIRDGVLAGEPHEQYF.